The 7 T cell receptor beta chains presented below share a single source sample, sequenced in a study of T cells in women clearing cervical HPV infection. Clones were sequenced by immunoSEQ multiplex PCR, and TCRdb holds only the in-frame ones, with some missing. The sample has 30,000 to 35,000 clones, and its top ten clones hold 1.4%. The sequencing input was blood buffy coat. These receptors were taken from a woman aged 18-70 years with a cervical HPV16 infection that either progressed to CIN3+ or cleared (not recorded which).

Concerning this clone: From the germline J gene comes the end of the CDR3, since the read stops 3 residues before it. This chain uses TRBV20-1 with TRBJ1-2; D gene ambiguous. V shed 4 bases and J shed 3 bases, with 6 bases lying between them. Per the germline V gene, CDR1 is DFQATT and CDR2 is SNEGSKA (reference sequence). This CDR3 is built from 11 residues. The CDR3 spells CSAKIDYGYTF. The part of the CDR3 DNA that was read is TGCAGTGCTAAGATAGACTATGGC.

With respect to this clone: Coverage ceases 3 residues before the CDR3 finishes, and the germline J gene fills in the end. This chain uses TRBV2 with TRBJ1-6; tentative D call: TRBD1 (6 bases). Germline CDR1 is SNHLY and CDR2 is FYNNEI. This CDR3 contains 13 residues. V was cut by 9 bases and J by 1 base, with 7 bases left in between. The sequenced CDR3 bases are TGTGCCAGTAGGGGGTCCTATAATTCACCC. Translating it yields CASRGSYNSP. The entire CDR3 reads CASRGSYNSPLHF.

Concerning this clone itself: From the germline J gene comes the end of the CDR3, since the read stops 3 residues before it. The chain uses TRBV18 and TRBJ1-2; TRBD1 is a possible D gene (5 bases). CDR3 length: 12 residues. Germline V CDR1 and CDR2: KGHSH, LQKENI. CDR3 sequence reads: CASSPGRAGYTF. CDR3 DNA (partial): TGTGCCAGCTCACCGGGCAGGGCGGGC. The variable domain in full, with the rest retrieved from reference TRBV18 and TRBJ1-2, is NAGVMQNPRHLVRRRGQEARLRCSPMKGHSHVYWYRQLPEEGLKFMVYLQKENIIDESGMPKERFSAEFPKEGPSILRIQQVVRGDSAAYFCASSPGRAGYTFGSGTRLTVV.

About this clone itself: With the read ending 3 residues before the CDR3 end, the germline J gene is used to fill in that end. The chain uses TRBV7-3 and TRBJ1-2; tentative D call: TRBD1 (5 bases). The CDR3 loop spans 15 amino acids. V was trimmed by 5 bases and J by 0 bases, leaving 13 bases between them. Looked up from germline, CDR1 is SGHTA and CDR2 is FQGTGA. The part of the CDR3 DNA that was read is TGTGCCAGCAGCCCGGGGGGGACCGCTAACTATGGC. It translates to CASSPGGTANYG. The full CDR3 sequence reads CASSPGGTANYGYTF.

On this clone itself: The CDR3 end is not reached by the read, which stops 3 residues before it; the germline J gene fills it in. The chain recombines TRBV6-2 or TRBV6-3 with TRBJ2-2, with 9 bases matching TRBD1. Trimming at V came to 5 bases and at J to 6 bases, leaving 10 bases not matched to a gene. The CDR3 runs to 16 residues. Germline V lookup: CDR1 MNHEY, CDR2 SVGEGT. The part of the CDR3 DNA that was read is TGTGCCAGCAGTCGCTCGGGACAGGGTTACGCCGGGGAG. Its translation is CASSRSGQGYAGE. The whole CDR3 sequence reads CASSRSGQGYAGELFF.

In the case of this clone: The read halts 3 residues ahead of the CDR3 end, with the missing end drawn from the germline J gene. This chain connects TRBV6-2 or TRBV6-3 to TRBJ2-7; 9 bases line up with TRBD1. V gave up 3 bases and J gave up 4 bases; unmatched junction bases: 4. The CDR3 length is 14 residues. The germline V gene encodes CDR1 MNHEY and CDR2 SVGEGT. Incomplete CDR3 DNA: TGTGCCAGCAGTTATTCCGGGACAGGGTACGAG. Encoded protein: CASSYSGTGYE. The CDR3 in its entirety is CASSYSGTGYEQYF.

Comment on this clone: The read falls 3 residues short of the CDR3 end, and the missing part is taken from the germline J gene. The gene calls are TRBV27 and TRBJ1-6; perhaps TRBD1 as D (5 bases). CDR3 length: 14 amino acids. Trimming removed 3 bases from V and 5 bases from J, with 8 bases in between. The germline V gene has CDR1 MNHEY and CDR2 SMNVEV (reference sequence). The covered CDR3 bases are TGTGCCAGCAGTTTTACAGGCCATAATTCACCC. Amino acid sequence: CASSFTGHNSP. The whole CDR3 protein is CASSFTGHNSPLHF.